The present entry profiles one T cell receptor (beta chain) with its context. Its target is not known. The data are from a study of PD-1 blockade in classical Hodgkin lymphoma. Whole-study findings and limits: Repertoire difference causes, possibly disease activity or prior therapy, remain undefined. Whoever responded completely had baseline diversity much like that seen in newly diagnosed patients. Nivolumab initiated under 1 year post-ASCT led to patient exclusion.

TCRdb's table, derived via immunoSEQ multiplex PCR, lists solely in-frame clones and lacks some. This sample yields tens of thousands of clones, of which around 78% are seen a single time; 30% to 45% belongs to the top ten. The CDR3 totals 15 residues. Looked up from germline, CDR1 is MNHEY and CDR2 is SMNVEV (reference sequence). Trimming stripped 2 bases from V and 4 bases from J, with 14 bases between. Time point described: cycle 4 day 1 (C4D1), after around six weeks of nivolumab. Every patient relapsed after autologous stem cell transplantation, and brentuximab vedotin exposure varied. Progressive disease, partial response or complete response was each patient's best response.

This chain connects TRBV27 to TRBJ1-1; D remains ambiguous. This sequence originates from a human donor with classical Hodgkin lymphoma. This specimen was peripheral blood mononuclear cells (PBMCs), taken before the fourth cycle of nivolumab. The CDR3 nucleotides are TGTGCCAGCAGTTTAACCCGCGGCCTCGGCACTGAAGCTTTCTTT. Translating gives CASSLTRGLGTEAFF.